The clone carrying this T cell receptor beta chain has more than one count but fewer than ten. Its antigen remains unidentified. This record belongs to a study of T-cell reconstitution after alpha-beta-depleted transplantation in children. General study results and limits: Expanded graft clones, several hundred of them, were reportedly the source of alpha-beta T cells about two months after transplant. Newly produced T cells mostly accounted for T-cell counts and diversity one year post-transplant.

During its preparation, the TCRbeta library received unique molecular identifiers. TCRdb redid the calling of the PCR reads with MiXCR, one entry per CDR3 protein. The sample lists fewer than 700,000 distinct CDR3 sequences, 10% to 15% occurring once. Sample: PBMCs, mostly from graft donor cells, taken 360 days after TCRalphabeta/CD19-depleted stem cell transplant. The TCR was taken from a male patient younger than 18 who had a stem cell transplant for acute myeloid leukemia, so the T cells may come from the graft donor.

CDR3 nucleotide sequence: TGTGCCAGCAGGGCCGGGCAGGGGGGAACCTACGAGCAGTACTTC. Protein: CASRAGQGGTYEQYF. This sequence joins TRBV12-3 or TRBV12-4 and TRBJ2-7; D may be TRBD1 (7 bases). V lost 6 bases and J lost 2, with 17 bases in between. The CDR3 is 15 residues long.